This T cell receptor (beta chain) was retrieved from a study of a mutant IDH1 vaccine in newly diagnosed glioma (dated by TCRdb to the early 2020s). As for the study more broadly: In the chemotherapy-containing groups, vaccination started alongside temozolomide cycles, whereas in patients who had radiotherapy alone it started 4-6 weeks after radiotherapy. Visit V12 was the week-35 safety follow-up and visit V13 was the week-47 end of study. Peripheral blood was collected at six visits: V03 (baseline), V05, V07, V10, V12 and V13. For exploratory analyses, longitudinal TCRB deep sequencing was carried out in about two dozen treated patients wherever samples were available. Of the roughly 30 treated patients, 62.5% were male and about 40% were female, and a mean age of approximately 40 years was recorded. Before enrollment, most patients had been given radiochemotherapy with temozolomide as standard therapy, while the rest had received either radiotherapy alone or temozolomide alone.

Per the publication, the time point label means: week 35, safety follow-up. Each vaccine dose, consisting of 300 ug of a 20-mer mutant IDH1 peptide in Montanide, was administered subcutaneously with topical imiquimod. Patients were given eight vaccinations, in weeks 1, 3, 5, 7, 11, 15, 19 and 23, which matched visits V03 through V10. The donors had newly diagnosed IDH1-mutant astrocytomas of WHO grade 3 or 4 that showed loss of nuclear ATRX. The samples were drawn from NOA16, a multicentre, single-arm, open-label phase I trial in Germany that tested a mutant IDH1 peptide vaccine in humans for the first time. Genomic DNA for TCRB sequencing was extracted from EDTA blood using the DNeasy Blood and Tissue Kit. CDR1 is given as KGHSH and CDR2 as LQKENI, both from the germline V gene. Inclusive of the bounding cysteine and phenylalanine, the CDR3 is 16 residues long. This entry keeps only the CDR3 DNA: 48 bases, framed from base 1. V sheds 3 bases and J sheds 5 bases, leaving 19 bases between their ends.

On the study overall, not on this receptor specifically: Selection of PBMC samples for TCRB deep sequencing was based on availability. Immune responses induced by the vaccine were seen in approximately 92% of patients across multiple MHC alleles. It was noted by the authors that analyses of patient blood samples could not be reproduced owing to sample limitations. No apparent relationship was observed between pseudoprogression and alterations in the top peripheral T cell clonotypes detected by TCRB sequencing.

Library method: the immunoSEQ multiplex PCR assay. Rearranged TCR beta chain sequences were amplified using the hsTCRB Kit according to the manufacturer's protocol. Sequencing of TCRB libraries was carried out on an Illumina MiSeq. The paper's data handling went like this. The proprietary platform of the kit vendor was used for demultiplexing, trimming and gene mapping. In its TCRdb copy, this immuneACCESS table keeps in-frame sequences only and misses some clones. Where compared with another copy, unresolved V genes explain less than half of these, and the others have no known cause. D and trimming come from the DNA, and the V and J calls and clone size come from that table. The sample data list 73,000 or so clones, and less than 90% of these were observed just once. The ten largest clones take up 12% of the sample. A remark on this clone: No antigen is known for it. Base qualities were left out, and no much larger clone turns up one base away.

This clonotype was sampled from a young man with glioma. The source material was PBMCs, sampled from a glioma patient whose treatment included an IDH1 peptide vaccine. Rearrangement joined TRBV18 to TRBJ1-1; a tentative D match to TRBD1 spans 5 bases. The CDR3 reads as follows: CASSPQQDEGRTEAFF. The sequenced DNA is TGTGCCAGCTCACCCCAACAGGATGAGGGAAGAACTGAAGCTTTCTTT. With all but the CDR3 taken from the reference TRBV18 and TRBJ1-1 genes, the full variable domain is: NAGVMQNPRHLVRRRGQEARLRCSPMKGHSHVYWYRQLPEEGLKFMVYLQKENIIDESGMPKERFSAEFPKEGPSILRIQQVVRGDSAAYFCASSPQQDEGRTEAFFGQGTRLTVV.